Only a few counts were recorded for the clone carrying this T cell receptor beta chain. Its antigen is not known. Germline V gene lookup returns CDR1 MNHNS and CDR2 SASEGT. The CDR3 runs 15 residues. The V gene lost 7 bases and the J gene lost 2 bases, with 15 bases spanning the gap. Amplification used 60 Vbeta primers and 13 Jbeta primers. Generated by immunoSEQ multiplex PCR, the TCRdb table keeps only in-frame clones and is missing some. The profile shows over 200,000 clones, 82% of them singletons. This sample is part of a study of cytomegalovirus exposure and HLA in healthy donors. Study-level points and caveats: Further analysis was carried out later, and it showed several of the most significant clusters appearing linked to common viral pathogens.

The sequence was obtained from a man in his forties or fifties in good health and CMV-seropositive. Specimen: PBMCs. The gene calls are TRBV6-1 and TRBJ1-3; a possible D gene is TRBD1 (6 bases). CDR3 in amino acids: CASTKGGSAGNTIYF. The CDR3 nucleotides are TGTGCCAGCACCAAGGGGGGGTCGGCTGGAAACACCATATATTTT.